A single sample is the source of the 15 T cell receptor beta chains below, sequenced in a study of cytomegalovirus exposure and HLA in healthy donors. The PCR made use of 60 Vbeta and 13 Jbeta primers. Sequencing was performed with immunoSEQ multiplex PCR; in TCRdb, only in-frame clones are kept and a portion is missing. The data contain roughly 200,000 clones, 82% of them singletons. Sequenced sample: PBMCs. The receptors derive from a woman in her forties in good health and CMV-seronegative.

This chain joins TRBV7-3 and TRBJ2-2; weak D call: TRBD2 (6 bases). V was pared by 0 bases and J by 5 bases, with 13 bases between. Germline loops: CDR1 SGHTA, CDR2 FQGTGA. The CDR3 consists of 16 residues. The chain's CDR3 is CASSLTLGGRTGELFF. The CDR3 DNA reads TGTGCCAGCAGCTTAACTCTGGGGGGTCGAACCGGGGAGCTGTTTTTT.

V usage is TRBV7-2 and J usage is TRBJ1-1; 8 nucleotides line up with TRBD1. The V and J ends lost 2 bases and 6 bases, in that order; junction bases with no gene match: 2. Germline loops: CDR1 SGHTA, CDR2 FQGNSA. The CDR3 extends over 13 amino acids. The CDR3 sequence is CASSLLQGAEAFF. In DNA, the CDR3 is TGTGCCAGCAGCTTACTACAGGGGGCTGAAGCTTTCTTT.

The gene calls are TRBV7-2 and TRBJ1-2; tentative D call: TRBD1 (5 bases). Germline V gene sequence: CDR1 SGHTA, CDR2 FQGNSA. Deletions cut 3 bases from V and 8 bases from J, with 16 bases between. The CDR3 is made up of 14 amino acids. CDR3 sequence (DNA): TGTGCCAGCAGCTTCAACCAGGGAACGAGAGGCTACACCTTC. Translating it yields CASSFNQGTRGYTF. Drawing the rest from reference TRBV7-2 and TRBJ1-2, the complete variable domain is GAGVSQSPSNKVTEKGKDVELRCDPISGHTALYWYRQSLGQGLEFLIYFQGNSAPDKSGLPSDRFSAERTGGSVSTLTIQRTQQEDSAVYLCASSFNQGTRGYTFGSGTRLTVV.

This sequence joins TRBV5-4 and TRBJ1-2; the D gene is possibly TRBD1 (5 bases). CDR1 SGHNT and CDR2 YYREEE come from the germline V gene (reference sequence). V was pared by 2 bases and J by 4 bases, with 12 bases between. The CDR3 contains 14 residues. The CDR3 region is CASSLRDSLYGYTF. In DNA form, the CDR3 reads TGTGCCAGCAGCTTAAGAGACAGCCTCTATGGCTACACCTTC.

This clone has a handful of counts. The V and J genes are TRBV29-1 and TRBJ2-7; a possible D gene is TRBD1 (5 bases). Germline CDR1 is SQVTM and CDR2 is ANQGSEA. Trimming took 0 bases from V and 1 from J, leaving 10 bases between them. This CDR3 is built from 14 residues. CDR3 in DNA: TGCAGCGTTGAAGAGTCTGCAGGGTCCTACGAGCAGTACTTC. Translated, it gives CSVEESAGSYEQYF.

Comment on this clone: Other DNA sequences within the sample encode an identical CDR3. This rearrangement joins TRBV30 to TRBJ2-3; D is ambiguous. Trimming took off 0 bases at V and 3 bases at J, with 7 bases between the two ends. CDR3 length: 13 amino acids. From germline, CDR1 is GTSNPN and CDR2 SVGIG (reference sequence). This chain's CDR3 is CAWSVPGTDTQYF. DNA of the CDR3: TGTGCCTGGAGTGTACCGGGTACAGATACGCAGTATTTT.

V is TRBV11-2 and J is TRBJ1-2; D unresolved. In germline, CDR1 is SGHAT, CDR2 FQNNGV. Trimming took off 5 bases at V and 1 base at J, with 8 bases between the two ends. This CDR3 spans 13 amino acids. The CDR3 region has the DNA TGTGCCAGCAGCCCGGAGTTTAACTATGGCTACACCTTC. Its translation is CASSPEFNYGYTF.

The genes are TRBV27 and TRBJ1-6, with D maybe TRBD1 (5 bases). The germline V gene has CDR1 MNHEY and CDR2 SMNVEV (reference sequence). The germline V and J ends were trimmed by 4 bases and 4 bases, with 8 bases remaining between them. The CDR3 has 14 residues. The CDR3 DNA sequence: TGTGCCAGCAGTTCACGGGGGTATAATTCACCCCTCCACTTT. Amino acids: CASSSRGYNSPLHF.

The chain employs TRBV5-4 and TRBJ2-5, with TRBD2 matching 7 bases. The better agreement between TRBJ2-7 and the DNA end casts doubt on the J call. This CDR3 has 15 residues. Germline CDR1 SGHNT, CDR2 YYREEE (reference sequence). The CDR3, as DNA: TGTGCCAGCAGCTCAGCGGGGTTTAGCTCCTACGAGCAGTACTTC. This encodes CASSSAGFSSYEQYF.

The rearrangement joins TRBV5-4 to TRBJ1-6; a weak D match, TRBD1 (5 bases). V shed 3 bases and J shed 5 bases, with 18 bases lying between them. CDR3 size: 17 residues. Germline CDR1 reads SGHNT; CDR2 reads YYREEE (reference sequence). CDR3 coding DNA: TGTGCCAGCAGCTCCCCCGGTATCGGGGGACATAATTCACCCCTCCACTTT. The encoded protein is CASSSPGIGGHNSPLHF.

The rearrangement joins TRBV7-2 to TRBJ1-3, with D possibly TRBD1 on 6 matching bases. Germline V gene sequence: CDR1 SGHTA, CDR2 FQGNSA. V lost 2 bases to trimming and J lost 8 bases, with 22 bases between them. The CDR3 is 17 residues long. The CDR3 nucleotides are TGTGCCAGCAGCTTAAGTTACGGGGGGCCTAGGAGGTACACCATATATTTT. This gives the protein CASSLSYGGPRRYTIYF.

This clone was observed a handful of times. This sample includes further DNA sequences coding for the same CDR3. The V call is TRBV28, the J call TRBJ1-5, with D maybe TRBD1 (5 bases). Deletions cut 2 bases from V and 7 bases from J, with 15 bases between. The CDR3 spans 15 residues. Looked up from germline, CDR1 is MDHEN and CDR2 is SYDVKM. CDR3 nucleotide sequence: TGTGCCAGCAGTTTACGCTTACAGGTCACACAGCCCCAGCATTTT. Protein product: CASSLRLQVTQPQHF.

The chain combines TRBV19 with TRBJ1-5; the D gene is possibly TRBD1 (6 bases). Germline V lookup: CDR1 LNHDA, CDR2 SQIVND (reference sequence). The V gene lost 4 bases and the J gene lost 5 bases, with 12 bases spanning the gap. The CDR3 runs 14 residues. This CDR3 reads CASSTQGAYQPQHF. CDR3 DNA sequence: TGTGCCAGTAGTACACAGGGCGCCTATCAGCCCCAGCATTTT.

This chain links TRBV6-5 with TRBJ1-3, with a tentative D call TRBD1 (6 bases). CDR1 is MNHEY and CDR2 is SVGAGI in the germline V gene. V shed 2 bases and J shed 5 bases, with 10 bases lying between them. The CDR3 runs 14 residues. The CDR3: CASSYDRNRNTIYF. The CDR3 DNA reads as TGTGCCAGCAGTTACGACAGGAATAGAAACACCATATATTTT.

This clone was seen a few times. A read error may account for a junction end that differs from germline. The chain uses TRBV30 and TRBJ1-1; the D is unclear. CDR1 is GTSNPN, CDR2 SVGIG, per germline (reference sequence). The CDR3 totals 14 residues. The CDR3 DNA is TGTGCCTGGGTAGCCCCCCACCTGAAAACTGAAGCTTTCTTT. Translated, it gives CAWVAPHLKTEAFF.